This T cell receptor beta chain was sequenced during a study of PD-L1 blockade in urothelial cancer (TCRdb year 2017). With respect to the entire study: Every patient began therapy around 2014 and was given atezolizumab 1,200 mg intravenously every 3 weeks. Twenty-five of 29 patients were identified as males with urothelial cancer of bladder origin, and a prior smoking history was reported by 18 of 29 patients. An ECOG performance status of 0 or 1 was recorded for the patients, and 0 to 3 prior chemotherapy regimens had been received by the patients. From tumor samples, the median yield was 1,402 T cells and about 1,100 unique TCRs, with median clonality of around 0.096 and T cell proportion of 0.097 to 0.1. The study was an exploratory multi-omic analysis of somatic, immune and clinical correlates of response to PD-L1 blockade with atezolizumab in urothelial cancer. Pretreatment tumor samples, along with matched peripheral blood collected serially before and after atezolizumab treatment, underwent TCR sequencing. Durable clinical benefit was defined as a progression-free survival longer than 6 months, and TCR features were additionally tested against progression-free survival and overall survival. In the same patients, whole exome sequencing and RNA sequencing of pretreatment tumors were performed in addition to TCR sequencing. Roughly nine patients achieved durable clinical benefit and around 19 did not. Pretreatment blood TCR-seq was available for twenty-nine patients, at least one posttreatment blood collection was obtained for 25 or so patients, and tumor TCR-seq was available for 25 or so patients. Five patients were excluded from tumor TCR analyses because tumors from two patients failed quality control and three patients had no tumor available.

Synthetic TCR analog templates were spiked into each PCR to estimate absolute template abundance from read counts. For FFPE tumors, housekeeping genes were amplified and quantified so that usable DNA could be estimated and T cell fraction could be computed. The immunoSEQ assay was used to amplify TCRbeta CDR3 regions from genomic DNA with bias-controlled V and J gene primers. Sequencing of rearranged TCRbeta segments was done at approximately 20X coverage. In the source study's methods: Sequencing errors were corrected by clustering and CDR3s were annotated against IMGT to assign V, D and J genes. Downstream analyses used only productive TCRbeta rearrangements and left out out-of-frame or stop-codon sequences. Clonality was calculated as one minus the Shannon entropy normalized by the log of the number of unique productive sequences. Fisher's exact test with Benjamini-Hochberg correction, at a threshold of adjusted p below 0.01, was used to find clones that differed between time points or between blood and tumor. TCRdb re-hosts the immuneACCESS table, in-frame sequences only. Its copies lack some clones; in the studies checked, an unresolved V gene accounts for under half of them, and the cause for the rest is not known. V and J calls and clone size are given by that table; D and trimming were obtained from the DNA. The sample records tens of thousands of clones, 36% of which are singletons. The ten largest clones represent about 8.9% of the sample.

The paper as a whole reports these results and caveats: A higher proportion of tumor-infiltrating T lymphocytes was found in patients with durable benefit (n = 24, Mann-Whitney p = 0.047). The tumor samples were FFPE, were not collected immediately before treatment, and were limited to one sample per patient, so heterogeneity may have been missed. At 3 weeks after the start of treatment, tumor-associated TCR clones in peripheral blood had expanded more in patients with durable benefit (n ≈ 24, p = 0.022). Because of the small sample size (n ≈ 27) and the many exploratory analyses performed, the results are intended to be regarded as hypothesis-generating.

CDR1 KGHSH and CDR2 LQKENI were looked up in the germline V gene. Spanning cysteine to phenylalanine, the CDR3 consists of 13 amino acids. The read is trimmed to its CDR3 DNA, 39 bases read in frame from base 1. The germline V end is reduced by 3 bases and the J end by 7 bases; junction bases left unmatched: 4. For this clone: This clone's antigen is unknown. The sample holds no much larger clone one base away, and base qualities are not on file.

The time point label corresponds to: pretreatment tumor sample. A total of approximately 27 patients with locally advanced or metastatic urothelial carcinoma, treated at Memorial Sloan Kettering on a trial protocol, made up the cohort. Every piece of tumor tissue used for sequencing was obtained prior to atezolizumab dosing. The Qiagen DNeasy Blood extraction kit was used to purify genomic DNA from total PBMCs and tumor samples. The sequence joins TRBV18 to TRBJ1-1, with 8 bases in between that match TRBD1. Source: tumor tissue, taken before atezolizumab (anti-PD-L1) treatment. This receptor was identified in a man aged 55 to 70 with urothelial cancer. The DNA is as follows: TGTGCCAGCTCACCGGGACAGGCGATTGAAGCTTTCTTT. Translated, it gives CASSPGQAIEAFF.